Following are 26 T cell receptor beta chains from one sample sequenced in a study of blood T cells in healthy people across ages. A sample-barcoded 5' primer and a J-beta primer mix were used in a second PCR of roughly 7 to 11 cycles. Using its own MiXCR run on the 5' RACE reads, TCRdb lists one record per CDR3 protein. This table has over a million distinct CDR3 sequences, around 43% appearing once. Sequencing used blood. These receptors were collected from a woman aged 60-70 years in good health.

This chain links TRBV27 with TRBJ2-7; D assignment may be TRBD1 or TRBD2 (5 bases each). V lost 5 bases, J lost 2 bases, and 10 bases lay in between. Germline CDR1 and CDR2: MNHEY and SMNVEV (reference sequence). The CDR3 length is 13 residues. The CDR3 loop is CASSGGPAYEQYF. For the CDR3, the DNA is TGTGCCAGCAGTGGGGGACCAGCCTACGAGCAGTACTTC.

This sequence joins TRBV29-1 and TRBJ1-4, with TRBD1 as a possible D gene (6 bases). Per the germline V gene, CDR1 is SQVTM and CDR2 is ANQGSEA. V was pared by 2 bases and J by 2 bases, with 9 bases between. The CDR3 length is 14 residues. CDR3 loop: CSVERQGTNEKLFF. CDR3 DNA: TGCAGCGTTGAAAGGCAGGGGACTAATGAAAAACTGTTTTTT.

V gene TRBV6-2 or TRBV6-3 combines with J gene TRBJ1-4; tentatively, D is TRBD1 (6 bases). Germline values: CDR1 MNHEY, CDR2 SVGEGT. Trimming shortened V by 6 bases and J by 4 bases, and 9 bases separated the two germline ends. The CDR3 has 13 amino acids. CDR3 sequence (DNA): TGTGCCAGCAGGACAGGTTTTAATGAAAAACTGTTTTTT. Its protein product is CASRTGFNEKLFF.

This clonotype has only a few counts. This chain connects TRBV11-2 to TRBJ2-3, with 15 bases fitting TRBD2. CDR1 and CDR2 (germline): SGHAT, FQNNGV. Germline trimming cut 2 bases from V and 6 bases from J; bases unmatched to any gene: 9. The CDR3 extends over 18 amino acids. The CDR3 loop reads CASSLTVRTSGRGDTQYF. CDR3 nucleotides: TGTGCCAGCAGCTTAACGGTGCGGACTAGCGGGAGGGGGGATACGCAGTATTTT.

The chain employs TRBV15 and TRBJ1-5, with 12 bases identical to TRBD1. The length of the CDR3 is 15 residues. V lost 1 base and J lost 8; bases outside the gene matches: 3. Germline V gives CDR1 LNHNV, CDR2 YYDKDF (reference sequence). CDR3 DNA sequence: TGTGCCACCAGCAGAGTGGGACAGGGGGCAGAGCCCCAGCATTTT. This translates into CATSRVGQGAEPQHF.

The chain couples TRBV7-9 to TRBJ1-2; D is possibly TRBD1 (6 bases). Per the germline V gene, CDR1 is SEHNR and CDR2 is FQNEAQ (reference sequence). V shed 5 bases and J shed 4 bases, with 23 bases lying between them. The CDR3 loop spans 17 amino acids. In DNA form, the CDR3 reads TGTGCCAGCAGCGCAACCGATGGACAGCAGGGGATCTATGGCTACACCTTC. Its protein is CASSATDGQQGIYGYTF.

This chain uses TRBV6-5 with TRBJ2-1; D unresolved. The CDR3 is made up of 13 amino acids. Trimming shortened V by 1 base and J by 8 bases, and 9 bases separated the two germline ends. Per germline, CDR1 MNHEY and CDR2 SVGAGI. The CDR3 here is CASSYLGNDEQFF. CDR3 in DNA: TGTGCCAGCAGTTACTTGGGGAATGATGAGCAGTTCTTC.

The V and J genes are TRBV29-1 and TRBJ2-1, with 7 bases fitting TRBD1. The V segment lost 4 bases and the J segment 0 bases; nucleotides outside the gene matches: 3. Germline V lookup: CDR1 SQVTM, CDR2 ANQGSEA. CDR3 length: 14 residues. CDR3 sequence reads: CSVVRGPSYNEQFF. For the CDR3, the DNA is TGCAGCGTTGTGAGGGGGCCCTCCTACAATGAGCAGTTCTTC.

This clonotype appeared a few times. One end of the junction is discordant with germline, which a read error may explain. This chain links TRBV10-3 with TRBJ2-1; unclear D gene. The CDR3 has 15 residues. Germline values: CDR1 ENHRY, CDR2 SYGVKD. As DNA, the CDR3 is TGTGCCGTCAGTGAGTCCCTGCAGGCCTACAATGAGCAGTTCTTC. Its translation: CAVSESLQAYNEQFF.

The V gene is TRBV7-2, the J gene TRBJ1-1, with 9 bases lining up with TRBD1. CDR1 and CDR2 from the germline V gene are SGHTA and FQGNSA. This CDR3 is 17 amino acids long. V shed 3 bases, J shed 0 bases, and the junction held 8 bases outside the gene matches. The CDR3 protein is CASSFWRDRVVNTEAFF. The DNA for the CDR3 is TGTGCCAGCAGCTTTTGGCGGGACAGGGTAGTGAACACTGAAGCTTTCTTT. Complete variable domain (other parts from reference TRBV7-2 and TRBJ1-1): GAGVSQSPSNKVTEKGKDVELRCDPISGHTALYWYRQSLGQGLEFLIYFQGNSAPDKSGLPSDRFSAERTGGSVSTLTIQRTQQEDSAVYLCASSFWRDRVVNTEAFFGQGTRLTVV.

V is TRBV20-1 and J is TRBJ2-3; 10 nucleotides align to TRBD2. The V gene end was trimmed by 4 bases and the J gene end by 6 bases; junction bases not matched to a gene: 10. This CDR3 has 15 amino acids. Per germline, CDR1 DFQATT and CDR2 SNEGSKA (reference sequence). CDR3 loop: CSATSRTSGTDTQYF. DNA for the CDR3: TGCAGTGCTACGTCCCGAACTAGCGGGACGGATACGCAGTATTTT.

The chain has TRBV12-3 or TRBV12-4 and TRBJ2-5; D might be TRBD2 (5 bases). The J call may not be correct, given that the DNA end is closer to TRBJ2-4. CDR3 length: 12 residues. CDR3 nucleotide sequence: TGTGCCAGCAGTTTACACGGGGACATTCAGTACTTC. Translated: CASSLHGDIQYF.

This clonotype was seen a handful of times. The chain carries TRBV27 and TRBJ2-5; D is unresolved. The DNA end favors TRBJ2-7, so the J call may be wrong. Germline assignment: CDR1 MNHEY and CDR2 SMNVEV (reference sequence). This CDR3 region has 14 residues. CDR3 residues: CASRPISGGYEQYF. The CDR3 region has the DNA TGTGCCAGCAGACCTATATCGGGTGGGTACGAGCAGTACTTC.

The chain couples TRBV9 to TRBJ2-1, with 9 bases identical to TRBD2. The CDR3 loop spans 16 amino acids. Trimming took 3 bases from V and 6 from J; bases not matched to a gene: 10. Germline loops: CDR1 SGDLS, CDR2 YYNGEE. The CDR3 DNA reads as TGTGCCAGCAGCGCGGCCTCTGCGGGAGGGGGCAATGAGCAGTTCTTC. Its protein is CASSAASAGGGNEQFF.

The V gene is TRBV10-3, the J gene TRBJ1-6, with D maybe TRBD1 (6 bases). The CDR3 is 15 residues long. Trimming pared 2 bases from V and 7 bases from J, leaving 12 bases between. Germline V gives CDR1 ENHRY, CDR2 SYGVKD. The CDR3 spells CAISEGAGDNSPLHF. CDR3 bases: TGTGCCATCAGTGAGGGGGCAGGGGACAATTCACCCCTCCACTTT.

The J gene is TRBJ2-1, the V gene TRBV7-8; 10 bases agree with TRBD2. Trimming removed 5 bases from V and 6 bases from J; junction bases left unmatched: 7. The CDR3 runs 15 residues. Per the germline V gene, CDR1 is SGHVS and CDR2 is FQNEAQ. CDR3 loop: CASSLSGRPVNEQFF. The DNA of the CDR3 is TGTGCCAGCAGCCTTAGCGGGAGGCCAGTCAATGAGCAGTTCTTC.

The chain uses TRBV20-1 and TRBJ1-2; D possibly corresponds to TRBD1 (6 bases). This CDR3 is 13 amino acids long. The V and J ends lost 5 bases and 4 bases respectively, with 14 bases between them. Germline V gives CDR1 DFQATT, CDR2 SNEGSKA (reference sequence). The CDR3 loop is CSAVPTGSYGYTF. The CDR3 DNA sequence: TGCAGTGCTGTCCCTACAGGGAGCTATGGCTACACCTTC.

This clonotype was found a few times. The rearrangement joins TRBV28 to TRBJ2-1, with a possible D match to TRBD2 (5 bases). The CDR3 contains 16 residues. CDR1 is MDHEN and CDR2 is SYDVKM in the germline V gene. Trimming pared 3 bases from V and 1 base from J, leaving 13 bases between. The CDR3 nucleotides read TGTGCCAGCAGTTTCAGCAGTGGGAGTTCCTACAATGAGCAGTTCTTC. Residues: CASSFSSGSSYNEQFF.

This clonotype has only a few counts. The rearrangement uses TRBV13 and TRBJ1-2; D ambiguous. The germline CDR1 and CDR2 sequences are PRHDT and FYEKMQ (reference sequence). There are 16 residues in the CDR3. The V and J ends lost 5 bases and 1 base respectively, with 17 bases between them. CDR3 nucleotides: TGTGCCAGCAGCCCTTCGGACGGACTCGGTAACTATGGCTACACCTTC. This translates into CASSPSDGLGNYGYTF.

The V gene is TRBV20-1, the J gene TRBJ1-2, with 7 bases lining up with TRBD1. After removal of 0 bases from V and 4 bases from J, the junction contained 11 bases not matched to a gene. This CDR3 has 16 residues. CDR1 is DFQATT and CDR2 is SNEGSKA in the germline V gene (reference sequence). CDR3 coding DNA: TGCAGTGCTAGAGATAACGCAGGGGGAATGCTCTATGGCTACACCTTC. Protein product: CSARDNAGGMLYGYTF.

This clonotype came up a few times. V is TRBV6-5 and J is TRBJ1-2, with D tentatively TRBD1 (6 bases). Germline lookup yields CDR1 MNHEY and CDR2 SVGAGI. With 7 bases removed from V and 4 bases from J, the gap between germline ends came to 13 bases. This CDR3 spans 13 amino acids. CDR3 nucleotide sequence: TGTGCCAGCACCCCTGACAGGCGCTATGGCTACACCTTC. Translation gives CASTPDRRYGYTF.

The chain couples TRBV2 to TRBJ1-4; tentatively, D is TRBD1 (5 bases). Trimming left V 6 bases short and J 8 bases short, with 16 bases between. Germline CDR1 is SNHLY and CDR2 is FYNNEI. CDR3 length equals 14 residues. CDR3 sequence (DNA): TGTGCCAGCAGGGGTCAAGGGGTACGGGAAAAACTGTTTTTT. As protein: CASRGQGVREKLFF.

About this clonotype: The junction differs from germline at one of its ends, possibly a read error. The rearrangement links TRBV10-3 to TRBJ2-7; the match to TRBD1 covers 8 bases. Per the germline V gene, CDR1 is ENHRY and CDR2 is SYGVKD. CDR3 length: 13 amino acids. CDR3 DNA sequence: TGTGCCAGCAGTGAGGGACAGGCCTGGGAGCAGTACTTC. Protein: CASSEGQAWEQYF.

This chain uses TRBV11-1 with TRBJ2-1; 10 nucleotides agree with TRBD2. With the DNA end fitting TRBJ2-7 better, the J assignment may be wrong. The CDR3 runs 20 residues. From germline, CDR1 is SGHAT and CDR2 FQDESV (reference sequence). Written as DNA, the CDR3 is TGTGCCAGCAGCTCCCTACTAGCGGGAATCCCATTAAGCTCCTACAATGAGCAGTACTTC. This sequence encodes CASSSLLAGIPLSSYNEQYF.

On this clonotype itself: At one of its ends the junction is not consistent with the germline gene, which may arise from a read error. This sequence joins TRBV5-1 and TRBJ2-7; D assignment may be TRBD1 or TRBD2 (5 bases each). CDR1 is SGHRS and CDR2 is YFSETQ in the germline V gene. The CDR3 is 14 residues long. The CDR3: CASSAGTLSYGQYF. As DNA, the CDR3 is TGCGCCAGTAGCGCCGGGACGTTATCCTACGGGCAGTACTTC.

This clonotype was seen ten or more times. In DNA form, the CDR3 reads TGCAGTGCCGTTAAACAGGGGGCCGGCAATCAGCCCCAGCATTTT. This gives the protein CSAVKQGAGNQPQHF. V usage is TRBV20-1 and J usage is TRBJ1-5; 9 bases map to TRBD1. This CDR3 contains 15 residues. V was pared by 6 bases and J by 2 bases, with 8 bases of the junction left unmatched. The V gene's germline CDR1 is DFQATT and CDR2 SNEGSKA (reference sequence).